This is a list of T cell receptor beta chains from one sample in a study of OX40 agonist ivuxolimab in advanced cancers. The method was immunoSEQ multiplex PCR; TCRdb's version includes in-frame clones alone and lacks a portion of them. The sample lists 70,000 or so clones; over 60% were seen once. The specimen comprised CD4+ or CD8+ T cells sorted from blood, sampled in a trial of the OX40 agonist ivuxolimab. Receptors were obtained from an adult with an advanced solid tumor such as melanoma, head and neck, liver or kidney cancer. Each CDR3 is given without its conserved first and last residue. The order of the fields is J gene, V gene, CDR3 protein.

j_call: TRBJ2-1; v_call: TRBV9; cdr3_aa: ASSVDMRGHEQF
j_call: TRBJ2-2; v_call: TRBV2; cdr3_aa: ASGSGSSFTGELF
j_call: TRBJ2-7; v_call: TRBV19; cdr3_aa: ASSLSGGPSYEQY
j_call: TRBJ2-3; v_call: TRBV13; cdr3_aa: ASSLGGGRDTQY
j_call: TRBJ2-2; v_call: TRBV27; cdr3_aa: ASSATGTGNTGELF
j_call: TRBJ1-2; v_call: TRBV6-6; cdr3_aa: ASSYSDRGLEDGYT
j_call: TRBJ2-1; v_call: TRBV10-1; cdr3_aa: ASSDVRAGYNEQF
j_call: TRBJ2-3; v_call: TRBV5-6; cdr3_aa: ASSSGTGSLTDTQY
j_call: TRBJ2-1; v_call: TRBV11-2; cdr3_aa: ASSVAGWQTYNEQF
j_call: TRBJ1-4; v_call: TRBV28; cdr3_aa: ASRTGGVRANEKLF
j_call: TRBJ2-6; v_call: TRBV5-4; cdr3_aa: ASSSGVTSGGTSGANVLT